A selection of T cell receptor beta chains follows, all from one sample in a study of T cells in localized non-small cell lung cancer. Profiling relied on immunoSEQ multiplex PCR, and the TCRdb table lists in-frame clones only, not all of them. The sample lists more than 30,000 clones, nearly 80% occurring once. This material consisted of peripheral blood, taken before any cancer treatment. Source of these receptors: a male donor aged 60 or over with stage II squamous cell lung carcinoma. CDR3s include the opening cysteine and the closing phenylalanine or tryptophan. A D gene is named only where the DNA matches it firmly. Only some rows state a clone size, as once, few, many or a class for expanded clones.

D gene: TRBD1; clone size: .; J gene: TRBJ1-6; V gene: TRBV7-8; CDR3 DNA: TGTGCCAGCAGCCCGTTTGGGACAGGGGACCCCAGAGGGCACTATAATTCACCCCTCCACTTT; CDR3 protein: CASSPFGTGDPRGHYNSPLHF
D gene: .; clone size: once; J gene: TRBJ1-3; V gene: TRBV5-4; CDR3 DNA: TGTGCCAGCAGCCACTCCACAGGAGATTCTGGAAACACCATATATTTT; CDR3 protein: CASSHSTGDSGNTIYF
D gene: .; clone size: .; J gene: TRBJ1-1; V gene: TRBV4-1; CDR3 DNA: TGCGCCAGCAGCCAAGATCGGATTTCGGTAGGCTTCCCAGCTTTCTTT; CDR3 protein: CASSQDRISVGFPAFF
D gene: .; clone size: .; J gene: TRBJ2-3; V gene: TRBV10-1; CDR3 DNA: TGCGCCAGCAGAGGAACAGGGTTAGATACGCAGTATTTT; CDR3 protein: CASRGTGLDTQYF
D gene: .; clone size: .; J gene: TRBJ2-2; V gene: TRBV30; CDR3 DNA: TGTGCCTGGAGTGGGGCCGGCCGAGGGCTAGGCGGGGAGCTGTTTTTT; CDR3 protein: CAWSGAGRGLGGELFF
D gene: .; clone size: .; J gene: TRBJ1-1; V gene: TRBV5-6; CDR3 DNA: TGTGCCAGCACCAACCCAGGGGAGGGCAAGAACACTGAAGCTTTCTTT; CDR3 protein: CASTNPGEGKNTEAFF
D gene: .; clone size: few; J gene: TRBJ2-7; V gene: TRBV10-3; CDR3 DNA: TGTGCCATCACCTCGGGAACAGGGAGCTCCTACGAGCAGTACTTC; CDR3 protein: CAITSGTGSSYEQYF
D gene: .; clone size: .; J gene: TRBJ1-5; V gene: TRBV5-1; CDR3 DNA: TGCGCCAGCAGCTTTGGAGGGGATGGACAGCCCCAGCATTTT; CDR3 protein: CASSFGGDGQPQHF
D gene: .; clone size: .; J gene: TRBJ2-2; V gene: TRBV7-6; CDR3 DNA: TGTGCCAGCAGCTTATCCCCGGCCTCAATCGCCGGGGAGCTGTTTTTT; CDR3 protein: CASSLSPASIAGELFF
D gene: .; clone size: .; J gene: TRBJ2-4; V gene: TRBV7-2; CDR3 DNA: TGTGCCAGCAGCTCCGACCCTGGGGCCAAAAACATTCAGTACTTC; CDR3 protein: CASSSDPGAKNIQYF
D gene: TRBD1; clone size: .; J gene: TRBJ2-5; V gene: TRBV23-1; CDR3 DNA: TGCGCCAGCGGGGGACAGGGGAAAAGGGGGAAAGAGACCCAGTACTTC; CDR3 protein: CASGGQGKRGKETQYF
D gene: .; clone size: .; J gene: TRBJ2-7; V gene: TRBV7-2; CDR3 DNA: TGTGCCAGCAGCTTAGCTGTTTCCTACGAGCAGTACTTC; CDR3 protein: CASSLAVSYEQYF
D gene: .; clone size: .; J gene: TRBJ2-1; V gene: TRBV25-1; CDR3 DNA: TGTGCCAGCAGTGAGGAGGGTTGGGCATACAATGAGCAGTTCTTC; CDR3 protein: CASSEEGWAYNEQFF
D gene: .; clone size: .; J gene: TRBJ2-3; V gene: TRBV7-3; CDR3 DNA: TGTGCCAGCAGCCTGGGACAATTCGCGGATACGCAGTATTTT; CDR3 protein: CASSLGQFADTQYF
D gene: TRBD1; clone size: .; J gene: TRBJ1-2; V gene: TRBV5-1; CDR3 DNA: TGCGCCAGCAGCGGCGGGACAGGACCTTTCTATGGCTACACCTTC; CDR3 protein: CASSGGTGPFYGYTF
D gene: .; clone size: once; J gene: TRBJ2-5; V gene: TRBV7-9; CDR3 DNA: TGTGCCAGCAGCTTAAAGATAGAGTTTGAGACCCAGTACTTC; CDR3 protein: CASSLKIEFETQYF
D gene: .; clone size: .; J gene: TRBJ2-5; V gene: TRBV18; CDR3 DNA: TGTGCCAGCTCACCCCAGGTTCCCGGGACGGGACAAGAGACCCAGTACTTC; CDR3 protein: CASSPQVPGTGQETQYF
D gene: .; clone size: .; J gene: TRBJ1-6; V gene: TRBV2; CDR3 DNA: TGTGCCAGCACACAGGGCGGTAGTTCACCCCTCCACTTT; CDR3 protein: CASTQGGSSPLHF
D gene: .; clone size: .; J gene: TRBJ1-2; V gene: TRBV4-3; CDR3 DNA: TGCGCCAGCAGCCAAGATGGCGGGTTAGGAGACTATGGCTACACCTTC; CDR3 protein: CASSQDGGLGDYGYTF
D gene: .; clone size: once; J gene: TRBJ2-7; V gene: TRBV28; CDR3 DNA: TGTGCCAGCAGTTTTGGACTGGCGGGCTCCTACGAGCAGTACTTC; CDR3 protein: CASSFGLAGSYEQYF
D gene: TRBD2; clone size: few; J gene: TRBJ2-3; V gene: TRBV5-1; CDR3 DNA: TGCGCCAGCCGGGGAGGGCTGGATACGCAGTATTTT; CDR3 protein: CASRGGLDTQYF
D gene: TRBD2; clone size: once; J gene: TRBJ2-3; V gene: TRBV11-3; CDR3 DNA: TGTGCCAGCAGCCCTGGGGGGGGGAGAGATACGCAGTATTTT; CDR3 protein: CASSPGGGRDTQYF
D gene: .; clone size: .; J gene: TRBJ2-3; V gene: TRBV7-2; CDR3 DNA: TGTGCCAGCAGCCCCAAAGGGGCTTGGTCAACTGATACGCAGTATTTT; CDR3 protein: CASSPKGAWSTDTQYF
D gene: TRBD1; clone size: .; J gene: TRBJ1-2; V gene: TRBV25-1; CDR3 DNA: TGTGCCAGCAGTGACGGGACAGCAGTGAACTATGGCTACACCTTC; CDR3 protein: CASSDGTAVNYGYTF